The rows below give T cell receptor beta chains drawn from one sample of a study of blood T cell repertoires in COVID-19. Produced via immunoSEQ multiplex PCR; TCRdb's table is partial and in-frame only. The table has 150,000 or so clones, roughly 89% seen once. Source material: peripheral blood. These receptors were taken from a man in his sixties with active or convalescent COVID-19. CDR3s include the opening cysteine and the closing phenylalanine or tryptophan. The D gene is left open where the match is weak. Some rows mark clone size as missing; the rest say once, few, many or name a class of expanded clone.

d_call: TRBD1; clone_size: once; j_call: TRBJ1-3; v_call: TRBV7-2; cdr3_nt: TGTGCCAGCAGCCCGTCCCCCGGGACAGGGGGAAACACCATATATTTT; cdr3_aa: CASSPSPGTGGNTIYF
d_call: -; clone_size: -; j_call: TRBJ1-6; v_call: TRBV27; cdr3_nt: TGTGCCAGCAGTTGGGGGGACTACGATTCACCCCTCCACTTT; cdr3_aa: CASSWGDYDSPLHF
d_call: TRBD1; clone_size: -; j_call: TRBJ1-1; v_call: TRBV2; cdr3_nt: TGTGCCAGCCAGGGTTCAGGGGGAACTGAAGCTTTCTTT; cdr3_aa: CASQGSGGTEAFF
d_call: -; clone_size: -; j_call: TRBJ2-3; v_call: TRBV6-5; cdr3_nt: TGTGCCAGCATCGAGGACTTTGGCGATACGCAGTATTTT; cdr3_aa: CASIEDFGDTQYF
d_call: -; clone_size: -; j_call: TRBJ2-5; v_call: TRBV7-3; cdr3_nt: TGTGCCAGCAGCTTAAGTTTCGGGGAGACCCAGTACTTC; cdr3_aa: CASSLSFGETQYF
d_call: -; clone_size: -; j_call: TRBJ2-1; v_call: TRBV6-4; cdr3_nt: TGTGCCAGCAGCCTCGGAGTACAAGAAAATGAGCAGTTCTTC; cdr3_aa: CASSLGVQENEQFF
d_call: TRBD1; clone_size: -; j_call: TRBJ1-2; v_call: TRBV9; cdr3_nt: TGTGCCAGCAGCGTAGGGGGACAGGGTCTTAGTGGCTACACCTTC; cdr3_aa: CASSVGGQGLSGYTF
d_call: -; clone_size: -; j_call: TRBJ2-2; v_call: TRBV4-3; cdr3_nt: TGCGCCAGCAGCCGCGTAAGCCACGACACCGGGGAGCTGTTTTTT; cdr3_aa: CASSRVSHDTGELFF
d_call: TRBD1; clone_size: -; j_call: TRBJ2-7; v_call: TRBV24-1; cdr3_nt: TGTGCCACCAGTGATCCTCGGACAGGCCCTCTGGGCGAGCAGTACTTC; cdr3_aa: CATSDPRTGPLGEQYF
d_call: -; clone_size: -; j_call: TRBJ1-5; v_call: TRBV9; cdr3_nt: TGTGCCAGCAGCGTAGAGCCAGGAGGGCCCCAGCATTTT; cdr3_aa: CASSVEPGGPQHF
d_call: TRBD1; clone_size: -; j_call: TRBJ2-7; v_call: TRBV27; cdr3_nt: TGTGCCAGCAGCCAGGAGCGGACAGGGGGCCCAAGCGAGCAGTACTTC; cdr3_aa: CASSQERTGGPSEQYF
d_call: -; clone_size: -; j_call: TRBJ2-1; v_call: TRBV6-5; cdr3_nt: TGTGCCAGCAGGGGAGCGGGCAATGAGCAGTTCTTC; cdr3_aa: CASRGAGNEQFF
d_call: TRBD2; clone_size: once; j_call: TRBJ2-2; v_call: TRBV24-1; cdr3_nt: TGTGCCACCGGACTAGCCCAGACCGGGGAGCTGTTTTTT; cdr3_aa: CATGLAQTGELFF
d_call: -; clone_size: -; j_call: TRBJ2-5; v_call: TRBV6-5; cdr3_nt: TGTGCCAGCAGGGAGACAGGTGGATCTCAAAAGACCCAGTACTTC; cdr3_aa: CASRETGGSQKTQYF
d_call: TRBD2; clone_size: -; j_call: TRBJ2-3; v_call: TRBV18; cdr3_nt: TGTGCCAGCTCACCGTTTGCGGGGGAGCCAGATACGCAGTATTTT; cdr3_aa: CASSPFAGEPDTQYF
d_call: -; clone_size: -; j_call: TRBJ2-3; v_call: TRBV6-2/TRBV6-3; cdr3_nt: TGTGCCAGCAGTTTCCAGATGGCCCGATACACAGATACGCAGTATTTT; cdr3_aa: CASSFQMARYTDTQYF
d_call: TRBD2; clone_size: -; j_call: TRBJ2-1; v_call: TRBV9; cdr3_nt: TGTGCCAGCAGCCCCACGACTAGCGGGAGTTTAAATGAGCAGTTCTTC; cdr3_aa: CASSPTTSGSLNEQFF
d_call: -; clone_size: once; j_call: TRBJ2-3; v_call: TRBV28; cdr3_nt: TGTGCCAGCACTCAGGTTAGCACAGATACGCAGTATTTT; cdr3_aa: CASTQVSTDTQYF
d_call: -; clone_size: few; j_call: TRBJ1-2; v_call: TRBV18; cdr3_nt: TGTGCCAGCTCACCATCGAGGCAGGGTTATGGCTACACCTTC; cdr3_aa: CASSPSRQGYGYTF
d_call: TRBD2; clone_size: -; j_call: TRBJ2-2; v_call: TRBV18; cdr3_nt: TGTGCCAGCTCACCACTGCAGGGAGGGACCGGGGAGCTGTTTTTT; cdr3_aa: CASSPLQGGTGELFF
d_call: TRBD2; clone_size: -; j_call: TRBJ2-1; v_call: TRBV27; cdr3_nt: TGTGCCAGCAGTTCCTATTCGACTAGCGGGAGGTCGTTCTTC; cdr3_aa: CASSSYSTSGRSFF
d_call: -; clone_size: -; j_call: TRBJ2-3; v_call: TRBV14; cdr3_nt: TGTGCCAGCAGCCAGTACGTGGGGGACTATACGCAGTATTTT; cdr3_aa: CASSQYVGDYTQYF
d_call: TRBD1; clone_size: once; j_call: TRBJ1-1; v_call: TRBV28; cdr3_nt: TGTGCCAGCAGGGAGGGACAGGGGAACACTGAAGCTTTCTTT; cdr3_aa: CASREGQGNTEAFF
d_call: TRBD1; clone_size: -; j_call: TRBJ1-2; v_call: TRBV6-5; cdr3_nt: TGTGCCAGCAGAACGTCAGGGGGCGATGGCTACACCTTC; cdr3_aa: CASRTSGGDGYTF
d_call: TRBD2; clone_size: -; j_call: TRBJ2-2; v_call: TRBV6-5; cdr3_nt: TGTGCCAGCAGTTACAGGACTAGCGGGGAGCTGTTTTTT; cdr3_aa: CASSYRTSGELFF
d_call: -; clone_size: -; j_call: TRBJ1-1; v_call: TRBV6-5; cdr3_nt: TGTGCCAGCAGCAGGGTAGGCACTGAAGCTTTCTTT; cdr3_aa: CASSRVGTEAFF
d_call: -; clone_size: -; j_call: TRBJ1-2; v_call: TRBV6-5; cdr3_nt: TGTGCCAGCAGTTACTCCAGGGGTGGCTATGGCTACACCTTC; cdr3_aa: CASSYSRGGYGYTF
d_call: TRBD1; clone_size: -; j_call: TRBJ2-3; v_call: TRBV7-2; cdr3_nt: TGTGCCAGCAGCTATGGGAACAGGGGAGATACGCAGTATTTT; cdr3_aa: CASSYGNRGDTQYF
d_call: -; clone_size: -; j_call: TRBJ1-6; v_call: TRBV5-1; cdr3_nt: TGCGCCAGCAGCCTTCGGGGTGATTCACCCCTCCACTTT; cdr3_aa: CASSLRGDSPLHF
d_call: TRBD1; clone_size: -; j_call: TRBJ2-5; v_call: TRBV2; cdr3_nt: TGTGCCAGCAGCCGGACAGGGGGCGCCGGAGAGACCCAGTACTTC; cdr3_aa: CASSRTGGAGETQYF
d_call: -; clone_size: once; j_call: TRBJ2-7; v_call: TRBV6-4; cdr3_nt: TGTGCCAGCAGTCGAAGACAGGACTTCTCCTACGAGCAGTACTTC; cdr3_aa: CASSRRQDFSYEQYF
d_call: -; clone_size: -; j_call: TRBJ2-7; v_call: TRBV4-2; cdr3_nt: TGTGCCAGCAGCCAAGGACGGGATACCTACGAGCAGTACTTC; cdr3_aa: CASSQGRDTYEQYF
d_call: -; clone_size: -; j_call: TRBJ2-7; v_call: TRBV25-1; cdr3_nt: TGTGCCAGCAGGCCCCCTTTCGGGGTTCTGGACTACGAGCAGTACTTC; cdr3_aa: CASRPPFGVLDYEQYF
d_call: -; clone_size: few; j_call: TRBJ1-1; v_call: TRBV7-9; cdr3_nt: TGTGCCAGCAGCCCCGGCGGGATGGGCACTGAAGCTTTCTTT; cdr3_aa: CASSPGGMGTEAFF
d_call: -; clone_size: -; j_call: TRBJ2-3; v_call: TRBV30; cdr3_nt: TGTGCCTGGAGGTTGGGTGGAGGGTTGACAGATACGCAGTATTTT; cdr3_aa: CAWRLGGGLTDTQYF
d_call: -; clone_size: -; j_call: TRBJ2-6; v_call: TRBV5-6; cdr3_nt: TGTGCCAGCAGCTTGGTAGGGGAATTAGGCTCTGGGGCCAACGTCCTGACTTTC; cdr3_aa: CASSLVGELGSGANVLTF
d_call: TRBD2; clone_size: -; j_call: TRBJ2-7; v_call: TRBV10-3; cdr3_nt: TGTGCCACGGGGGTTGAGCGGGGGGAGCAGTACTTC; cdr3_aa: CATGVERGEQYF
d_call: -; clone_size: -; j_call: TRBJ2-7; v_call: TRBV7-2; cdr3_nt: TGTGCCAGCAGCTTGGGGGCCCAGTCCTACGAGCAGTACTTC; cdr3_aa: CASSLGAQSYEQYF
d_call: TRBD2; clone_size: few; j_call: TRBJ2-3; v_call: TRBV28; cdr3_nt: TGTGCCAGCAGTTTAAGGAGCGGGGCAGATACGCAGTATTTT; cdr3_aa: CASSLRSGADTQYF
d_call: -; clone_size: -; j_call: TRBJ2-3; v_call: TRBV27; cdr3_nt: TGTGCCAGCAGTTCGACTGCGGGGCCGCAGTATTTT; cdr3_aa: CASSSTAGPQYF
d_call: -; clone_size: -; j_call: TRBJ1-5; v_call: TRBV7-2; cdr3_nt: TGTGCCAGCAGCTTTGGGGGGTCCCCCCAGCATTTT; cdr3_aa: CASSFGGSPQHF